Included here is one T cell receptor beta chain sequence, with context. Its cognate antigen is unknown. Every donor provided 9.5 to 10 milliliters of peripheral blood. These data belong to a study of blood T cells in healthy people across ages. Study-wide results and caveats: With age, beta diversity per million T cells declined roughly linearly, significantly by 35 to 40. Among long-lived donors, naive CD4+ cells were more numerous and diversity higher than in aged donors. The study lacked donor CMV status, which possibly confounded expanded clonotype changes.

Next came a second PCR, run for about 6 to 11 cycles, which used a sample-barcoded 5' primer along with a J-beta primer mix. TCRdb called the 5' RACE reads again in MiXCR, with one record for every CDR3 protein. The sample contains 790,000 or so distinct CDR3 sequences, about half of which appear only once. V dropped 0 bases and J dropped 8; count of bases not matched to a gene: 4. This CDR3 is 15 amino acids long. Germline V lookup: CDR1 SGHRS, CDR2 YFSETQ. The sequencing sample was made of blood. The sequence came from a man older than 75 in good health. The chain employs TRBV5-1 and TRBJ2-1, with 11 nucleotides matching TRBD2. In DNA form, the CDR3 reads TGCGCCAGCAGCTTGGAAGGACTAGCGGGCCATGAGCAGTTCTTC. Its protein is CASSLEGLAGHEQFF.